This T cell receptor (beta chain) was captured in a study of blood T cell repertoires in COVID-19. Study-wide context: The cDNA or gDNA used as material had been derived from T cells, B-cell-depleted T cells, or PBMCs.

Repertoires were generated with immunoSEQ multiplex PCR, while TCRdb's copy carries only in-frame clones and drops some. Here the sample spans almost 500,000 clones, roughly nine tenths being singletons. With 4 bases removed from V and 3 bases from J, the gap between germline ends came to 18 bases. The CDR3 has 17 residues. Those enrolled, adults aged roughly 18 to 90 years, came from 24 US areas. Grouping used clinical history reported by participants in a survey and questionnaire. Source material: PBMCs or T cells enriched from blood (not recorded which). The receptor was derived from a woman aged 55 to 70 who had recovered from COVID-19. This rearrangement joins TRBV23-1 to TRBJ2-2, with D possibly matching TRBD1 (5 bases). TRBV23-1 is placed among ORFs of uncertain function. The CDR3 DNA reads TGCGCCAGCAGTCCGACTCCCCTACAGGCCTACACCGGGGAGCTGTTTTTT. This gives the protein CASSPTPLQAYTGELFF.